The T cell receptor (beta chain) described here comes from a study of cytomegalovirus exposure and HLA in healthy donors listed by TCRdb under 2017. The study in broad terms: An earlier analysis of 587 of the donors reported more than 250 Gb of sequence data and 117 million unique TCR beta sequences from some 180 million T cells. An earlier analysis of 500 to 650 of the donors applied high-throughput TCR beta sequencing to assess whether each TCR beta V gene segment acted as functional or pseudogenic. The study used immunosequencing to profile the T cell repertoires of approximately 690 subjects and linked those repertoires to cytomegalovirus serostatus. Four to six DR-DQ haplotypes were handled as single units for association and clustering, since linkage in the cohort was strong. Rather than using new phenotypic data, the later analysis identified candidate immune exposures from TCR beta sequences and from how often those sequences occurred across donors. The number of typed donors differed by locus: roughly 629-640 for A, B, C, DRB1 and DQB1; 500 to 550 for DQA1; around 580 for DPA1; and about 450 for DPB1. A later genetic analysis took genome-wide SNP genotypes for about 55% of the roughly 670 donors and used that subset as a discovery cohort. Besides the first cohort of roughly 700 subjects, a separate validation cohort made up of roughly 120 different subjects was used. High-throughput TCR immunosequencing, statistical association of individual TCRs with disease status, and machine learning were combined to predict cytomegalovirus infection status. HLA typing covered class I and class II loci at four-digit resolution. An early release covering roughly 640 HLA-typed donors comprised roughly 300 gigabases of sequencing data and around 80 million unique TCR sequences. Among a few hundred genotyped donors of the cohort, an average of approximately 250,000 unique TCR beta nucleotide sequences were sequenced per donor, roughly a sixth of them non-productive. The study was designed to test whether signatures of past pathogen exposure could be identified by cataloging public T cell receptors. Of the roughly 400 genotyped donors, over 80% were placed in the genetic ancestry cluster associated with self-reported Caucasian donors. Donor age, sex, ethnicity and CMV serostatus were compiled together with the repertoire data. A later analysis re-analyzed previously published TCR beta repertoires from 660 or so donors and added high-resolution HLA genotyping to study TCR occurrence patterns. All discovery cohort repertoires had been generated using a single sequencing platform. What the work shows at the level of the full study, not this receptor alone: Assigning TCR associations to individual alleles was difficult when HLA alleles, especially DR and DQ, strongly co-occurred. In a later analysis, HLA-associated TCR beta chains showed more clonal expansion and lower generation probabilities than non-associated chains that were equally common. HLA typing was unavailable for some donors at each locus, so association tests used only the typed subset. At a false discovery rate of 0.05, a later analysis linked around 17,000 TCR beta sequences to specific HLA alleles. The sequencing pipeline was judged likely to have produced a cluster of highly shared sequence variants as a technical artifact. The only immune exposure information available for the cohort was CMV serostatus. In a later analysis, the rate of TCR association differed among HLA loci, with DRB1 alleles having the most associated TCRs and HLA-C alleles having the fewest. The 87-base-pair reads could not distinguish some IMGT-functional V segments, including TRBV6-2 and TRBV6-3, so those segments were excluded. A later genetic analysis reported fewer N-insertions in productive TCRs among donors in an Asian-associated ancestry cluster than the roughly 620-donor mean. According to a later analysis, parvovirus B19, influenza, CMV and Epstein-Barr virus appeared linked to several top co-occurrence clusters. In this cohort, only TCR beta chains were sequenced, and detectable features were limited by the absence of alpha or paired-chain data. A later genetic analysis associated a missense DCLRE1C variant with V-gene and J-gene trimming of TCR beta chains, and an independent cohort replicated the association. A total of 164 TCR beta chains were listed by the study as associated with cytomegalovirus. Presence/absence analyses assumed roughly uniform sequencing depth across donors, an assumption that may not hold. Broadly in line with IMGT annotations, most TCR beta V segments showed up in productive rearrangements about 90% or about 30% of the time in an earlier analysis of 450 to 600 of the donors. In vitro tests confirmed that a few of the cytomegalovirus-associated TCR beta chains recognize cytomegalovirus antigens. Cytomegalovirus status was reported to be diagnosed by the classifier with high specificity and sensitivity in both the original and validation cohorts. A further reported finding was that TCR beta sequences accurately predicted the HLA-A and HLA-B alleles for most subjects in the first cohort. Correlated functional status among segregating V segments might reflect linkage disequilibrium, but an unknown experimental factor could not be ruled out. Because counts were too low, seventeen rarely observed V segments, including chromosome 9 orphons, were left out of the earlier analysis of about 620 of the donors. According to a later analysis, most CMV-associated TCR beta chains appeared to be HLA-restricted, and the HLA associations seemed to be driven largely by CMV exposure. It was suggested by the authors that the approach could potentially be generalized to other disease states and immunological phenotypes. Most TCR sequences were observed very rarely across donors, whereas some public TCRs were present in many individuals.

Library preparation used the immunoSEQ multiplex PCR assay. For the multiplex PCR, a mixture combining 60 forward primers for TCR Vbeta segments and 13 reverse primers for TCR Jbeta segments was used. The CDR3 region of rearranged TCR beta genes was amplified from genomic DNA by a multiplex PCR assay. On the Illumina HiSeq System, the amplified TCR beta libraries were sequenced as 87-base-pair reads. As for the original processing: Across the roughly 640 repertoires, a later analysis counted some 80 million unique TCR beta chains, roughly 11 million of which were shared by at least two donors. To remove PCR and sequencing errors, raw reads were error-corrected and collapsed into unique sequences using a nearest-neighbor algorithm that merged closely related sequences. CDR3 sequences were aligned to IMGT reference sequences to assign V, D and J gene segments. Each retained sequence needed at least a six-nucleotide match to both a V gene segment and a J gene segment. A rearrangement counted as productive if the CDR3 had no stop codons and remained in frame with V and J, and every other rearrangement counted as non-productive. Following IMGT convention, CDR3 was defined as the stretch from the second conserved V-encoded cysteine up to the conserved J-encoded phenylalanine. The earlier analysis of roughly 590 of the donors excluded sequences that lacked an unambiguous match to a single V gene segment. In an earlier analysis of several hundred of the donors, V segments were called functional above 56.7% productive rearrangements and were called segregating when the between-donor standard deviation exceeded 5%. A statistical classification framework was built for diagnosing cytomegalovirus status from the catalog of TCR beta chain sequences. In a later analysis, TCR nucleotide sequences were compared against IMGT/GENE-DB human TR gene sequences so that V and J genes could be assigned. A later analysis assigned CDR3 sequences and most-parsimonious VDJ recombination scenarios with the TCRdist pipeline. In a later analysis, every TCR beta chain was defined by the combination of its CDR3 amino acid sequence and its V-gene family, and reads without a unique V-gene family were dropped. A later analysis removed 592 highly shared, low-generation-probability nucleotide sequences to deal with suspected cross-contamination and a sequencing artifact. In a later analysis, a clonal expansion index for each public chain was calculated from normalized within-repertoire ranks of inferred template counts. Generation probabilities in a later analysis came from a VDJ recombination model fitted to out-of-frame rearrangements, and those results were checked against IGoR. Hypergeometric tests were used in a later analysis to score TCR-TCR, TCR-HLA and TCR-CMV co-occurrence, with a repertoire-size bias correction applied to the TCR pairs. In a later analysis, false discovery rates were estimated by permuting HLA or CMV assignments 20 times. A later analysis grouped co-occurring TCRs with DBSCAN, adding TCRdist sequence similarity when clustering within HLA-allele-positive subsets. For co-occurrence clustering, repertoires with fewer than 30,000 or more than 120,000 public chains were excluded, along with a handful of repertoires with anomalous nucleotide sharing. In TCRdb, the immuneACCESS table is reduced to in-frame sequences with V and J assigned. These tables do not hold every clone; where another copy was compared, an unresolved V gene accounts for under half, and the others remain unexplained. V and J calls plus clone size are reproduced from that table; the DNA served to infer D and trimming. This sample's table contains about 79,000 clones. The ten largest make up about 4.2% of the sample.

The germline V gene (reference sequence) specifies MNHEY as CDR1 and SMNVEV as CDR2. V is cut back by 5 bases and J by 7 bases, with 10 bases in the junction unmatched. From its cysteine to its phenylalanine, the CDR3 spans 15 amino acids. CDR3 DNA only is kept here, 45 bases in frame from base 1. The cohort was made up of about 610 healthy bone marrow donors. At the time of sampling, every cohort member was nominally healthy, though immune exposures that went unrecorded were likely present. The donor tested CMV seronegative, placing the donor among the roughly 350 seronegative members of the cohort. A peripheral blood sample was collected from each donor, and TCR beta sequencing was performed on peripheral blood mononuclear cells. Genomic DNA was extracted from the blood cell samples with the Qiagen DNeasy Blood Extraction Kit. To note about this clone: There is no known antigen for this receptor.

Sequencing input: PBMCs. The sequence was collected from a young man in good health and CMV-seronegative. The chain joins TRBV27 to TRBJ2-2, with 7 middle bases fitting TRBD1. The nucleotides read TGTGCCAGCAGTCTCCCAGCGACAGGGCGCGGGGAGCTGTTTTTT. Its protein reads: CASSLPATGRGELFF.